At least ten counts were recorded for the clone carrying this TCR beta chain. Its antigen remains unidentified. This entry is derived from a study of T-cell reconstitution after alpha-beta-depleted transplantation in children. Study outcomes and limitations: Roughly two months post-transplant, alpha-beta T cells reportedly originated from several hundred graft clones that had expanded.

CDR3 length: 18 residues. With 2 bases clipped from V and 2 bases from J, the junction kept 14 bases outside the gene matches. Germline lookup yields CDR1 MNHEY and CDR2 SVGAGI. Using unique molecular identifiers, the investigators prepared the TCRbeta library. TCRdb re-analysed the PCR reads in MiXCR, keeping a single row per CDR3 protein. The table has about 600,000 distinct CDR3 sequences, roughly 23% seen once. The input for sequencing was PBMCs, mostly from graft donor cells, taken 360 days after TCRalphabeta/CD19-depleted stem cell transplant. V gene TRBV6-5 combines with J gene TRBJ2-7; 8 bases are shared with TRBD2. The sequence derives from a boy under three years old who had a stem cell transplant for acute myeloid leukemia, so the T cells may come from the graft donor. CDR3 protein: CASSYPTFQRGPTYEQYF. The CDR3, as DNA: TGTGCCAGCAGTTACCCCACGTTTCAGCGGGGGCCCACCTACGAGCAGTACTTC.